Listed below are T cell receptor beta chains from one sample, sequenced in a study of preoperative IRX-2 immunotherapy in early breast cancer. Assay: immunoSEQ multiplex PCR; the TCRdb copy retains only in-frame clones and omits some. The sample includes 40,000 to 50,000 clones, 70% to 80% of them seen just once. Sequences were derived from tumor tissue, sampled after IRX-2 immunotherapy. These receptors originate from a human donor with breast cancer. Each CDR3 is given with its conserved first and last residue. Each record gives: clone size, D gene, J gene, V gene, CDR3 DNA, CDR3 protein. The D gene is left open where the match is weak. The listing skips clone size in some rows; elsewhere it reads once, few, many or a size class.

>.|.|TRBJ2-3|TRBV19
TGTGCCAGTAGTATAGCGGGTCCCACAGATACGCAGTATTTT
CASSIAGPTDTQYF
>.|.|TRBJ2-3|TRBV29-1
TGCAGCGTTTCAGGACCTAGCACAGATACGCAGTATTTT
CSVSGPSTDTQYF
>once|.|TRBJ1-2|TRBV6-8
TGTGCCAGCAGTGGCTCAGGGGTCCGGGGCTACACCTTC
CASSGSGVRGYTF
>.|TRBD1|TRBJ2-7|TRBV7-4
TGTGCCAGCAGTTTAGAGGGGGCCCTCTACGAGCAGTACTTC
CASSLEGALYEQYF
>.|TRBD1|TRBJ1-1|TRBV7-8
TGTGCCAGCAGCTTAGCCGGGACAGGCCTCTTCACTGAAGCTTTCTTT
CASSLAGTGLFTEAFF
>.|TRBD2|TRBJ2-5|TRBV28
TGTGCCAGCAGTTTAGTAGCGGGAGGGGAAGGGGGCCAGTACTTC
CASSLVAGGEGGQYF
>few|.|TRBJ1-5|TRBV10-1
TGCGCCAGCAGTGAGTCACCCCCTCCTGAGGGCCCCTTGTATTTT
CASSESPPPEGPLYF
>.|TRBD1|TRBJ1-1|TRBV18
TGTGCCAGCTCACCCGGACAGGGCGTTGAAGCTTTCTTT
CASSPGQGVEAFF
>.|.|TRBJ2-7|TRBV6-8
TGTGCCAGCATTCGATCAGGCGTCTCCTACGAGCAGTACTTC
CASIRSGVSYEQYF
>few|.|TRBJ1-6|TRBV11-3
TGTGCCAGCAGCGGCTTTGGGGGGCAACTTTCACCCCTCCACTTT
CASSGFGGQLSPLHF
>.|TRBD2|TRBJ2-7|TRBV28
TGTGCCAGCAGTTTCCCCTCGGGACTAGCGGGGGCCCGTTCCCCCTACGAGCAGTACTTC
CASSFPSGLAGARSPYEQYF
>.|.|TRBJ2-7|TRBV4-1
TGCGCCAGCAGCCAGGGAGCTCAGGGTTTAAGCTACGAGCAGTACTTC
CASSQGAQGLSYEQYF
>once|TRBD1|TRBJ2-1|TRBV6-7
TGTGCCAGCAGTTCGCAGCCGGGACAGAAGTACAATGAGCAGTTCTTC
CASSSQPGQKYNEQFF
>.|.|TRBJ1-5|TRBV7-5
TGTGCCAGCAGCTTAGGACGGACTAATCAGCCCCAGCATTTT
CASSLGRTNQPQHF
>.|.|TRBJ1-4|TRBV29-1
TGCAGCGTTGAGACGGGAACTAATGAAAAACTGTTTTTT
CSVETGTNEKLFF
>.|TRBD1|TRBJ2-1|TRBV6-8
TGTGCCATCAGCCGACAGGGGGCTGATGAGCAGTTCTTC
CAISRQGADEQFF
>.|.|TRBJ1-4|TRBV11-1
TGTGCCAGCAGCCCCCCCGAGAGCCCACCTGGTGAAAAACTGTTTTTT
CASSPPESPPGEKLFF
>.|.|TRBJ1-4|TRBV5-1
TGCGCCAGCAGCTCTGGACCCCTTAATGAAAAACTGTTTTTT
CASSSGPLNEKLFF
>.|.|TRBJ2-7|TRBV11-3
TGTGCCAGCAGTCTCCGGGACGGACCCTACGAGCAGTACTTC
CASSLRDGPYEQYF
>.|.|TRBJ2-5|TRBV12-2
TGTGCAAGTCGCTTAGTACTAGTCAGGAGGTTACTTGAGACCCAGTACTTC
CASRLVLVRRLLETQYF
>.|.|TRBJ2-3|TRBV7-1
TGTGCCAGCAGCCTTGAAGGGAAACGGACAGATACGCAGTATTTT
CASSLEGKRTDTQYF
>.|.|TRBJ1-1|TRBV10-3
TGTGCCATCAGTGAGTCTGTCATAGGTAGGGTCGACCGGACTGAAGCTTTCTTT
CAISESVIGRVDRTEAFF
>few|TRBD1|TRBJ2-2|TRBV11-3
TGTGCCAGCAGCGCTACAGGGGGCGGTGGTCCCGGGGAGCTGTTTTTT
CASSATGGGGPGELFF
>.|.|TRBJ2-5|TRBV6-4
TGTGCCAGCAGTTACTCCAGGGAGACGAAGACCCAGTACTTC
CASSYSRETKTQYF
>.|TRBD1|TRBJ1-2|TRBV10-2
TGCGCCAGCAGTGAGCTCACAGGGGGCGATGGCTACACCTTC
CASSELTGGDGYTF
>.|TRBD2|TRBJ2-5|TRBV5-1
TGCGCCAGCAGCGTGAGCGGGGACCAAGAGACCCAGTACTTC
CASSVSGDQETQYF
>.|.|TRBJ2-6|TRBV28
TGTGCCAGCAGTTCGACCCTCGCTGGGGCCAACGTCCTGACTTTC
CASSSTLAGANVLTF